Listed here are 30 T cell receptor beta chains from one sample, sequenced in a study of response to subunit inactivated influenza vaccine. Each CDR3 protein gets one entry after TCRdb re-called the RT-PCR reads with MiXCR. The table shows 450,000 to 600,000 distinct CDR3 sequences, with approximately 7.7% occurring only once. The sample was PBMCs from blood, taken around 2 years after vaccination. These receptors all come from a man between 50 and 70 years old who received an inactivated influenza vaccine.

This clonotype was seen many times. The chain carries TRBV27 and TRBJ2-7; TRBD1 aligns across 7 bases. Trimming at V came to 5 bases and at J to 3 bases, leaving 10 bases not matched to a gene. Germline V gene data show CDR1 as MNHEY and CDR2 as SMNVEV (reference sequence). The CDR3 covers 15 residues. The CDR3 DNA reads TGTGCCAGCAGTGAACAGGGGCGTACCTACTACGAGCAGTACTTC. Its protein product is CASSEQGRTYYEQYF.

This clonotype was observed a handful of times. The chain is built from TRBV10-3 and TRBJ2-1, with 7 bases that match TRBD1. CDR3 length: 12 residues. V lost 10 bases and J lost 8; bases outside the gene matches: 8. CDR1 ENHRY and CDR2 SYGVKD come from the germline V gene. The CDR3 DNA reads as TGTGCCAACTCCTATACAGGGGATGAGCAGTTCTTC. Protein: CANSYTGDEQFF.

The rearrangement joins TRBV11-2 to TRBJ2-3; D is unclear. Germline assignment: CDR1 SGHAT and CDR2 FQNNGV. The CDR3 runs to 15 residues. Trimming shortened V by 0 bases and J by 6 bases, and 13 bases separated the two germline ends. CDR3: CASSLDEVPWDTQYF. The CDR3 coding sequence is TGTGCCAGCAGCTTAGATGAGGTTCCTTGGGATACGCAGTATTTT.

The V gene is TRBV20-1, the J gene TRBJ1-1; the match to TRBD1 covers 9 bases. CDR1 and CDR2 from the germline V gene are DFQATT and SNEGSKA (reference sequence). This CDR3 contains 12 residues. V was pared by 6 bases and J by 6 bases, with 5 bases of the junction left unmatched. The DNA for the CDR3 is TGCAGTGCCCTGCACAGGGGGCCTGAAGCTTTCTTT. It encodes CSALHRGPEAFF.

This clonotype occurred many times. The chain joins TRBV5-1 to TRBJ2-7; 7 bases map to TRBD2. Germline CDR1 is SGHRS and CDR2 is YFSETQ. The CDR3 totals 15 residues. Losses at the gene ends were 0 bases for V and 0 bases for J; bases not matched to a gene: 3. The CDR3 DNA follows: TGCGCCAGCAGCTTGGTGCGGGGGAGCTCCTACGAGCAGTACTTC. Translated, it gives CASSLVRGSSYEQYF.

V gene TRBV20-1 combines with J gene TRBJ1-1, with a possible D match to TRBD1 (6 bases). Trimming took 2 bases from V and 1 from J, leaving 14 bases between them. CDR1 is DFQATT and CDR2 is SNEGSKA in the germline V gene (reference sequence). CDR3 length: 15 residues. The CDR3 sequence is CSARWGGRQNTEAFF. The CDR3 DNA reads TGCAGTGCTAGATGGGGGGGGCGGCAGAACACTGAAGCTTTCTTT.

This clonotype was observed at least ten times. V is TRBV12-3 or TRBV12-4 and J is TRBJ1-5, with D perhaps matching TRBD1 (6 bases). V shed 1 base and J shed 2 bases, with 9 bases lying between them. The CDR3 runs to 15 residues. The CDR3 DNA reads TGTGCCAGCAGTTTAGAGAGGACAGGCAATCAGCCCCAGCATTTT. Protein sequence: CASSLERTGNQPQHF.

The chain has TRBV10-3 and TRBJ2-5, with D possibly matching TRBD2 (5 bases). Looked up from germline, CDR1 is ENHRY and CDR2 is SYGVKD. The CDR3 is made up of 17 amino acids. V dropped 2 bases and J dropped 2 bases, with 18 bases sitting between them. This chain's CDR3 is CAISEPGRLAGQETQYF. CDR3 DNA: TGTGCCATCAGTGAGCCCGGAAGGCTAGCAGGTCAAGAGACCCAGTACTTC.

As concerns this clonotype: A much larger clone is a single base away; this may be a read error. The J gene is TRBJ1-1, the V gene TRBV20-1; weak D call: TRBD1 (5 bases). Per germline, CDR1 DFQATT and CDR2 SNEGSKA (reference sequence). Trimming cost V 8 bases and J 4 bases, with 14 bases left between them. CDR3 length equals 12 residues. CDR3 in amino acids: CSTGQGFTEAFF. The CDR3 nucleotides are TGCAGTACTGGGCAGGGATTCACTGAAGCTTTCTTT.

The chain joins TRBV9 to TRBJ2-1; 11 bases fit TRBD1. V shed 2 bases and J 3 bases; nucleotides not matched to a gene: 1. The CDR3 is 15 residues long. CDR1 and CDR2 from the germline V gene are SGDLS and YYNGEE. CDR3 nucleotide sequence: TGTGCCAGCAGCGTGGACAGGGGGCACTACAATGAGCAGTTCTTC. Translated, it gives CASSVDRGHYNEQFF.

The table lists this clonotype with many counts. This chain uses TRBV4-2 with TRBJ2-7, with 9 bases matching TRBD2. The germline gives CDR1 LGHNA, CDR2 YNFKEQ. V lost 4 bases, J lost 3 bases, and 10 bases stayed unmatched. The CDR3 is made up of 16 amino acids. DNA of the CDR3: TGTGCCAGCAGCCCAGGACTAGCGACAGTCCTCTACGAGCAGTACTTC. Protein: CASSPGLATVLYEQYF.

The rearrangement links TRBV20-1 to TRBJ2-1, with D perhaps matching TRBD2 (5 bases). The CDR3 runs 15 residues. The germline V gene has CDR1 DFQATT and CDR2 SNEGSKA (reference sequence). V was cut by 3 bases and J by 4 bases, with 16 bases left in between. CDR3 amino acids: CSARSGETGYNEQFF. The CDR3 nucleotides are TGCAGTGCTAGGTCTGGAGAGACGGGATACAATGAGCAGTTCTTC.

The V and J genes are TRBV27 and TRBJ2-7; 12 positions match TRBD1. Trimming removed 6 bases from V and 1 base from J; junction bases left unmatched: 7. Germline V CDR1 and CDR2: MNHEY, SMNVEV (reference sequence). The CDR3 has 16 residues. CDR3 sequence reads: CASRSTGQGASYEQYF. CDR3 DNA: TGTGCCAGCAGATCAACGGGACAGGGGGCTTCCTACGAGCAGTACTTC.

The V and J genes are TRBV7-7 and TRBJ2-3; D is unresolved. Germline loops: CDR1 SSHAT, CDR2 FNYEAQ (reference sequence). Trimming removed 5 bases from V and 5 bases from J, with 11 bases in between. The CDR3 runs to 13 residues. The CDR3 nucleotides read TGTGCCAGCAGCCGATTCATGGTAGATACGCAGTATTTT. It codes for CASSRFMVDTQYF. Full variable domain (outside the CDR3, taken from reference TRBV7-7 and TRBJ2-3): GAGVSQSPRYKVTKRGQDVTLRCDPISSHATLYWYQQALGQGPEFLTYFNYEAQPDKSGLPSDRFSAERPEGSISTLTIQRTEQRDSAMYRCASSRFMVDTQYFGPGTRLTVL.

This clonotype was found a few times. The V and J genes are TRBV12-3 or TRBV12-4 and TRBJ2-7; 8 bases are shared with TRBD2. The CDR3 length is 15 residues. The V and J ends lost 6 bases and 2 bases, in that order; junction bases with no gene match: 9. The CDR3, as DNA: TGTGCCAGCAGACAGGCCACGGGACTAGCCTACGAGCAGTACTTC. This sequence encodes CASRQATGLAYEQYF.

There are a few counts of this clonotype. The genes are TRBV9 and TRBJ2-1, with TRBD1 matching over 7 bases. Germline values: CDR1 SGDLS, CDR2 YYNGEE. The V segment lost 5 bases and the J segment 5 bases; nucleotides outside the gene matches: 7. CDR3 length: 14 residues. The CDR3: CASSPGQRHNEQFF. The CDR3 nucleotides read TGTGCCAGCAGTCCGGGACAGCGACACAATGAGCAGTTCTTC. The variable domain in full, with the rest retrieved from reference TRBV9 and TRBJ2-1, is DSGVTQTPKHLITATGQRVTLRCSPRSGDLSVYWYQQSLDQGLQFLIQYYNGEERAKGNILERFSAQQFPDLHSELNLSSLELGDSALYFCASSPGQRHNEQFFGPGTRLTVL.

The CDR3, as DNA: TGCGCCAGCAGCTTGGCCGCCAGGGCTAACACTGAAGCTTTCTTT. As protein: CASSLAARANTEAFF. V usage is TRBV5-1 and J usage is TRBJ1-1, with D maybe TRBD1 (5 bases). The CDR3 has 15 residues. Germline V gene sequence: CDR1 SGHRS, CDR2 YFSETQ. The V and J ends lost 0 bases and 2 bases respectively, with 11 bases between them.

This clonotype was counted a few times. The chain links TRBV5-1 to TRBJ2-1; tentative D call: TRBD2 (5 bases). The CDR3 contains 15 residues. Germline loops: CDR1 SGHRS, CDR2 YFSETQ. The ends were cut back, 4 bases at V and 1 base at J, with 12 bases in the middle. CDR3 sequence: CASSRTFRSYNEQFF. The CDR3 DNA sequence: TGCGCCAGCAGCAGGACTTTTCGTTCCTACAATGAGCAGTTCTTC.

This clonotype was counted between two and nine times. This sequence joins TRBV30 and TRBJ2-1, with TRBD2 identical over 13 bases. V shed 3 bases and J 6 bases; nucleotides not matched to a gene: 11. Germline values: CDR1 GTSNPN, CDR2 SVGIG (reference sequence). The CDR3 spans 17 residues. CDR3 amino acids: CAWSVSGLAGVINEQFF. DNA for the CDR3: TGTGCCTGGAGCGTTTCTGGACTAGCGGGAGTGATCAATGAGCAGTTCTTC.

The table lists this clonotype with a few counts. V gene TRBV6-1 combines with J gene TRBJ1-3, with 8 bases aligning to TRBD1. This CDR3 spans 15 amino acids. The V and J ends lost 6 bases and 0 bases, in that order; junction bases with no gene match: 4. From germline, CDR1 is MNHNS and CDR2 SASEGT. CDR3 coding DNA: TGTGCCAGCAGGGCGACAGGGGACTCTGGAAACACCATATATTTT. Its protein product is CASRATGDSGNTIYF.

This clonotype was detected many times. The chain uses TRBV10-3 and TRBJ1-4; a possible D gene is TRBD1 (5 bases). V was shortened by 6 bases and J by 4 bases, with 15 bases between the two germline ends. In germline, CDR1 is ENHRY, CDR2 SYGVKD. The CDR3 is 15 amino acids. The CDR3 region is CAISRTQQVNEKLFF. CDR3 nucleotide sequence: TGTGCCATCAGCCGAACCCAACAGGTTAATGAAAAACTGTTTTTT.

This chain joins TRBV6-1 and TRBJ2-1; 14 positions agree with TRBD2. CDR3 length: 14 amino acids. The V gene's germline CDR1 is MNHNS and CDR2 SASEGT. The J segment lost 8 bases and the V segment lost 11 bases, leaving 8 bases of the junction unmatched. The CDR3 coding sequence is TGTGCCGGGAAGACTAGCGGGAGGGCCTATGAGCAGTTCTTC. This sequence encodes CAGKTSGRAYEQFF.

The sample holds many counts of this clonotype. The CDR3 nucleotides are TGTGCCAGCAGCTTCCGACAGGGATTCCACAATGAGCAGTTCTTC. This sequence encodes CASSFRQGFHNEQFF. The V gene is TRBV14, the J gene TRBJ2-1, with 7 bases lining up with TRBD1. The CDR3 length is 15 residues. V lost 5 bases, J lost 5 bases, and 9 bases stayed unmatched. From germline, CDR1 is SGHDN and CDR2 FVKESK.

The chain has TRBV28 and TRBJ1-6, with TRBD1 matching 7 bases. Germline V gene lookup returns CDR1 MDHEN and CDR2 SYDVKM. J lost 4 bases, V lost 2 bases, and 2 bases had no gene match. CDR3 length: 15 residues. This CDR3 reads CASSLAGGYNSPLHF. CDR3 bases: TGTGCCAGCAGTTTAGCAGGGGGATATAATTCACCCCTCCACTTT.

This clonotype was picked up a small number of times. The V call is TRBV5-1, the J call TRBJ1-5; D unresolved. The CDR3 is made up of 14 amino acids. Germline V gene data show CDR1 as SGHRS and CDR2 as YFSETQ. V lost 0 bases, J lost 4 bases, and 8 bases lay in between. The CDR3 loop reads CASSLDFRNQPQHF. The CDR3 DNA reads as TGCGCCAGCAGCTTGGATTTCAGAAATCAGCCCCAGCATTTT. The full variable domain, in which reference TRBV5-1 and TRBJ1-5 provide the parts outside the CDR3, is KAGVTQTPRYLIKTRGQQVTLSCSPISGHRSVSWYQQTPGQGLQFLFEYFSETQRNKGNFPGRFSGRQFSNSRSEMNVSTLELGDSALYLCASSLDFRNQPQHFGDGTRLSIL.

Comments on this clonotype: It may be a read error: a sequence one base away is much more abundant. The V call is TRBV5-1, the J call TRBJ2-1, with TRBD1 matching 9 bases. Germline CDR1 and CDR2: SGHRS and YFSETQ. V gave up 8 bases and J gave up 8 bases; unmatched junction bases: 8. This CDR3 has 13 amino acids. CDR3 DNA: TGCGCCAGAAGCCCGGGACAGGGCGATGAGCAGTTCTTC. Amino acids: CARSPGQGDEQFF. Drawing the rest from reference TRBV5-1 and TRBJ2-1, the complete variable domain is KAGVTQTPRYLIKTRGQQVTLSCSPISGHRSVSWYQQTPGQGLQFLFEYFSETQRNKGNFPGRFSGRQFSNSRSEMNVSTLELGDSALYLCARSPGQGDEQFFGPGTRLTVL.

This clonotype turned up a few times. The chain couples TRBV7-9 to TRBJ2-1; no firm D call. Germline CDR1 and CDR2: SEHNR and FQNEAQ (reference sequence). The V gene lost 2 bases and the J gene lost 0 bases, with 5 bases spanning the gap. The length of the CDR3 is 14 residues. CDR3: CASSLSLSYNEQFF. CDR3 nucleotide sequence: TGTGCCAGCAGCTTATCCCTCTCCTACAATGAGCAGTTCTTC.

This clonotype was observed at least ten times. The chain links TRBV12-3 or TRBV12-4 to TRBJ1-4, with D tentatively TRBD1 (6 bases). CDR3 length: 13 residues. V lost 3 bases and J 8 bases, leaving 10 bases between the germline ends. The CDR3 DNA is TGTGCCAGCAGTTTGTCAGGGGACGAAAAACTGTTTTTT. It yields the protein CASSLSGDEKLFF.

This clonotype appeared many times. The chain is built from TRBV6-2 or TRBV6-3 and TRBJ2-3; D possibly corresponds to TRBD2 (6 bases). Trimming left V 2 bases short and J 2 bases short, with 11 bases between. Germline-derived CDR1 and CDR2 are MNHEY and SVGEGT. CDR3 size: 15 residues. The CDR3, as DNA: TGTGCCAGCAGTTACAGTGGCGGGGCCACAGATACGCAGTATTTT. Amino acid sequence: CASSYSGGATDTQYF.

The chain is built from TRBV20-1 and TRBJ1-2; D might be TRBD1 (5 bases). Looked up from germline, CDR1 is DFQATT and CDR2 is SNEGSKA (reference sequence). V was cut by 3 bases and J by 2 bases, with 16 bases left in between. The CDR3 spans 15 residues. The CDR3 region is CSARERGRANYGYTF. As DNA, the CDR3 is TGCAGTGCTAGGGAAAGGGGCAGGGCGAACTATGGCTACACCTTC.